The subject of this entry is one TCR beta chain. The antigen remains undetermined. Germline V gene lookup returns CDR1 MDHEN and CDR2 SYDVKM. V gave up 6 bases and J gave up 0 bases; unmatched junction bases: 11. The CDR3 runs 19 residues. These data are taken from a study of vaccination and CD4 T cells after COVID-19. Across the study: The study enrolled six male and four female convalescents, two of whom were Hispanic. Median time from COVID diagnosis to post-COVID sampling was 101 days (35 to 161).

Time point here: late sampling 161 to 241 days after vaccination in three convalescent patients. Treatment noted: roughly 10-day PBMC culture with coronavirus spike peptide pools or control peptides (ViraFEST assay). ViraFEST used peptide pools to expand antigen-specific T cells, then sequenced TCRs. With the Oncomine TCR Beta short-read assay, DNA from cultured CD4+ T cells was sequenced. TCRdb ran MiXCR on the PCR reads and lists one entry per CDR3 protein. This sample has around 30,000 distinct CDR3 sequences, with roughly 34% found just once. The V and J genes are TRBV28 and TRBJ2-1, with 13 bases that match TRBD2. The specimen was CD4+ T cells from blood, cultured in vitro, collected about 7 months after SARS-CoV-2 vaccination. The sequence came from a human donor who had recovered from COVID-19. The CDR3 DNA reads TGTGCCAGCAGGTCAACTAGCGGGAGGGCCAAGGGCTCCTACAATGAGCAGTTCTTC. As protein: CASRSTSGRAKGSYNEQFF.